This TCR beta chain was identified during a study of T cell repertoires in cytomegalovirus infection. Looking at the study overall: Well-studied HLA-B-restricted CMV epitopes were used in the study alongside recently identified HLA-C-restricted ones. CMV infection together with matching HLA type was indicated by public TCR beta signatures. Study-level points and caveats: People with CMV and the relevant HLA were identified by cumulative public TCR beta family frequency. The ex vivo response was dominated by HLA-C-restricted CMV-specific TCR beta clonotypes.

CDR3 length: 17 amino acids. From germline, CDR1 is SGHVT and CDR2 SQSDAQ. V shed 4 bases and J 0 bases; nucleotides not matched to a gene: 9. Of note for this clonotype: Its antigen is as yet unknown.

MiXCR, applied by TCRdb to the reads, yields one record per CDR3 protein. Among a few hundred thousand distinct CDR3 sequences listed, 25% to 35% were seen once. The chain uses TRBV7-4 and TRBJ1-1, with TRBD1 matching over 9 bases. Here the sequenced sample was cultured PBMCs, taken from culture after CMV antigen stimulation. This TCR derives from a human donor in good health (CMV status not recorded). Some clones in this sample may be carry-over from other donors' samples. The CDR3 region is CASSSGTGKVVNTEAFF. The CDR3 DNA sequence: TGTGCCAGCAGCTCAGGGACAGGGAAGGTAGTGAACACTGAAGCTTTCTTT.